The source of this TCR beta chain is a study of blood T cell repertoires in COVID-19. Authors' methods: By means of reference gene primer amplification, nucleated cell counts were estimated. TCRdb keeps only in-frame clones here, not all; method: immunoSEQ multiplex PCR. The DNA was the basis for D and trimming; V, J and clone size are from that table. The table records 120,000 to 150,000 clones, about 80% of them present only once. Germline lookup yields CDR1 SEHNR and CDR2 FQNEAQ (reference sequence). This CDR3 comprises 12 residues. The V and J ends lost 5 bases and 5 bases respectively, with 8 bases between them.

This TCR was sampled from a human donor in a cohort sampled during active COVID-19. This chain links TRBV7-9 with TRBJ2-3; D is undetermined. The sequenced sample was peripheral blood. Here the CDR3 reads CASSLRIDTQYF. The CDR3 DNA reads as TGTGCCAGCAGCCTACGCATAGATACGCAGTATTTT.